The 14 T cell receptor beta chains given below trace back to one sample, sequenced in a study of T-cell reconstitution after alpha-beta-depleted transplantation in children. Preparation of the TCRbeta library was carried out with unique molecular identifiers. MiXCR, run by TCRdb on the PCR reads, gives a single entry per CDR3 protein. This table holds just under 550,000 distinct CDR3 sequences, approximately 20% found once. This material consisted of PBMCs from the stem cell graft donor, taken from the stem cell graft. These receptors all stem from a human donor who donated a stem cell graft to a child with acute lymphoblastic leukemia.

This clonotype has only a few counts. The chain joins TRBV12-3 or TRBV12-4 to TRBJ2-5, with 7 bases that match TRBD2. V lost 7 bases, J lost 4 bases, and 6 bases stayed unmatched. CDR3 size: 13 residues. DNA for the CDR3: TGTGCCAGCACTATGAGCGGGATAGAGACCCAGTACTTC. This translates into CASTMSGIETQYF.

With respect to this clonotype: Sequence at one end of the junction differs from germline and may be a read error. This chain links TRBV14 with TRBJ2-7; the match to TRBD2 covers 12 bases. CDR1 and CDR2 (germline): SGHDN, FVKESK. This CDR3 region has 15 residues. The CDR3 region is CASSLRLAGVHEQNF. The CDR3 DNA sequence: TGTGCCAGCAGCTTACGACTAGCGGGAGTCCACGAGCAGAACTTC.

The chain joins TRBV29-1 to TRBJ2-7; no definite D call. The ends were cut back, 7 bases at V and 0 bases at J, with 10 bases in the middle. The CDR3 has 12 amino acids. Per the germline V gene, CDR1 is SQVTM and CDR2 is ANQGSEA. The CDR3 coding sequence is TGCAGCGGTGGTCTTAGCTCCTACGAGCAGTACTTC. Amino acid sequence: CSGGLSSYEQYF.

This chain connects TRBV29-1 to TRBJ2-1, with 16 nucleotides matching TRBD2. The CDR3 contains 18 residues. The V and J ends lost 4 bases and 8 bases, in that order; junction bases with no gene match: 14. CDR1 is SQVTM, CDR2 ANQGSEA, per germline. This CDR3 is CSVGGTSGRAPPRDEQFF. In nucleotides, the CDR3 is TGCAGCGTTGGTGGGACTAGCGGGAGGGCCCCGCCCCGTGATGAGCAGTTCTTC.

This clonotype was counted ten times or more. V gene TRBV5-1 combines with J gene TRBJ1-2; D is unresolved. Germline CDR1 SGHRS, CDR2 YFSETQ. The V end was cut by 0 bases, the J end by 8 bases, with 14 bases between. The length of the CDR3 is 14 residues. This CDR3 reads CASSLEGRSGGYTF. As DNA, the CDR3 is TGCGCCAGCAGCTTGGAGGGCAGGTCGGGCGGCTACACCTTC.

The rearrangement joins TRBV5-1 to TRBJ1-5; 7 positions agree with TRBD1. Looked up from germline, CDR1 is SGHRS and CDR2 is YFSETQ. The V gene end was trimmed by 2 bases and the J gene end by 10 bases; junction bases not matched to a gene: 9. The CDR3 consists of 14 residues. The CDR3 DNA is TGCGCCAGCAGCTTTCTACCAGAGGGGGCACCCCAGCATTTT. Translation gives CASSFLPEGAPQHF.

The chain uses TRBV4-1 and TRBJ2-1, with no clear D. CDR1 is MGHRA, CDR2 YSYEKL, per germline. Between the trimmed V and J ends, which lost 3 bases and 9 bases, there was a span of 9 bases. This CDR3 spans 12 amino acids. Here the CDR3 DNA reads TGCGCCAGCAGCCACCCCATGAGTGAGCAGTTCTTC. It yields the protein CASSHPMSEQFF.

The gene calls are TRBV5-1 and TRBJ2-5; D might be TRBD1 (6 bases). The CDR3 spans 12 residues. Germline V gene data show CDR1 as SGHRS and CDR2 as YFSETQ. The V end lost 4 bases, the J end lost 4 bases, and 8 bases lay between the germline ends. The CDR3 DNA reads as TGCGCCAGCAGCGTGGACAGAGAGACCCAGTACTTC. It specifies CASSVDRETQYF.

This clonotype has a handful of counts. The rearrangement links TRBV5-1 to TRBJ2-1; possible D gene TRBD2, 6 bases. Trimming shortened V by 4 bases and J by 6 bases, and 17 bases separated the two germline ends. The germline V gene has CDR1 SGHRS and CDR2 YFSETQ. The CDR3 covers 15 residues. The CDR3 loop is CASSGAGTLLNEQFF. DNA of the CDR3: TGCGCCAGCAGCGGAGCCGGGACTTTGCTCAATGAGCAGTTCTTC. Supplemented by reference TRBV5-1 and TRBJ2-1, the full variable domain reads KAGVTQTPRYLIKTRGQQVTLSCSPISGHRSVSWYQQTPGQGLQFLFEYFSETQRNKGNFPGRFSGRQFSNSRSEMNVSTLELGDSALYLCASSGAGTLLNEQFFGPGTRLTVL.

In its sample, this clonotype was seen a few times. The J gene is TRBJ1-5, the V gene TRBV6-5, with 10 bases that match TRBD1. The CDR3 runs 19 residues. Germline V gene lookup returns CDR1 MNHEY and CDR2 SVGAGI. V trimming: 4 bases; J trimming: 0 bases; junction bases outside the gene matches: 12. The CDR3 coding sequence is TGTGCCAGCAGTTCAGCCGGGACAGGGGTGCCGTATAGCAATCAGCCCCAGCATTTT. It codes for CASSSAGTGVPYSNQPQHF.

The chain uses TRBV4-1 and TRBJ2-3; possibly TRBD2 for D (5 bases). V gave up 2 bases and J gave up 5 bases, with 14 bases separating them. Germline loops: CDR1 MGHRA, CDR2 YSYEKL. The CDR3 is made up of 15 amino acids. This CDR3 is CASSQIHIGGDTQYF. CDR3 DNA sequence: TGCGCCAGCAGCCAAATCCATATCGGAGGAGATACGCAGTATTTT.

The chain recombines TRBV7-6 with TRBJ2-7; D is unresolved. Trimming removed 5 bases at V and 6 bases at J, with 14 bases between. Germline CDR1 and CDR2: SGHVS and FNYEAQ. The CDR3 consists of 13 residues. The CDR3 region has the DNA TGTGCCAGCAGCCCCCTAACTTTTTCCGAGCAGTACTTC. Translated, it gives CASSPLTFSEQYF.

The chain recombines TRBV20-1 with TRBJ2-1; 9 nucleotides match TRBD2. Trimming cost V 3 bases and J 5 bases; bases outside gene matches: 17. The germline CDR1 and CDR2 sequences are DFQATT and SNEGSKA (reference sequence). The CDR3 has 18 amino acids. The CDR3 nucleotides are TGCAGTGCTAGCAGACTAGCGGATTATCCAAGGACGCACAATGAGCAGTTCTTC. It encodes CSASRLADYPRTHNEQFF.

This clonotype was found a few times. This rearrangement joins TRBV9 to TRBJ2-3; unclear D gene. Per germline, CDR1 SGDLS and CDR2 YYNGEE. This CDR3 contains 14 residues. V was clipped by 0 bases and J by 3 bases, with 8 bases between them. This chain's CDR3 is CASSVGLPTDTQYF. In nucleotides, the CDR3 is TGTGCCAGCAGCGTAGGACTCCCGACAGATACGCAGTATTTT. Supplemented by reference TRBV9 and TRBJ2-3, the full variable domain reads DSGVTQTPKHLITATGQRVTLRCSPRSGDLSVYWYQQSLDQGLQFLIQYYNGEERAKGNILERFSAQQFPDLHSELNLSSLELGDSALYFCASSVGLPTDTQYFGPGTRLTVL.